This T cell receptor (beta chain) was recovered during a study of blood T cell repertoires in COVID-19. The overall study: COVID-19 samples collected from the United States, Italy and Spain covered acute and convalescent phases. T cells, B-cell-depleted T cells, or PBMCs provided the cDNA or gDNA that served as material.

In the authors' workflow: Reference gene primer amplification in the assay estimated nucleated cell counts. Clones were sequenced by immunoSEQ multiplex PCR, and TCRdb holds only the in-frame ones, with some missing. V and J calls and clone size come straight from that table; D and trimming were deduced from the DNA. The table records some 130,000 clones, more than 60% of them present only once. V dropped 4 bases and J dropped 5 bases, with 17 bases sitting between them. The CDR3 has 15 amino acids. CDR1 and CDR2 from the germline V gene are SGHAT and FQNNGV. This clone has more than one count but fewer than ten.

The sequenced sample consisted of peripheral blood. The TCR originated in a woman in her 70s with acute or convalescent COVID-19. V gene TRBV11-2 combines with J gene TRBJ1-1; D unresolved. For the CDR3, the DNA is TGTGCCAGCAGCTCCCTCCCCCCGGGTGAAACTGAAGCTTTCTTT. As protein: CASSSLPPGETEAFF.